Listed below are T cell receptor beta chains from one sample, sequenced in a study of T-cell reconstitution after alpha-beta-depleted transplantation in children. TCRdb reanalysed the PCR reads using MiXCR and keeps one entry per CDR3 protein. The profile shows 7,500 to 10,000 distinct CDR3 sequences, roughly an eighth of them singletons. The material sequenced was PBMCs, mostly from graft donor cells, taken 60 days after TCRalphabeta/CD19-depleted stem cell transplant. All receptors come from a patient under 10 years old who had a stem cell transplant for inherited bone marrow failure, so the T cells may come from the graft donor. Each CDR3 is given with its conserved first and last residue. D genes are given only for firm matches. Expanded clones are given a class, and other clones once, few, many or no size at all.

v_gene	abundance	d_gene	j_gene	CDR3aa	CDR3nt
TRBV20-1	many	-	TRBJ2-2	CSARGTSNTGELFF	TGCAGTGCTAGAGGGACTTCGAACACCGGGGAGCTGTTTTTT
TRBV11-1	-	-	TRBJ1-1	CASSRGWGADTQAFF	TGTGCCAGCAGCCGAGGGTGGGGCGCAGACACCCAAGCTTTCTTT
TRBV7-2	many	TRBD2	TRBJ2-1	CASSLVLAGAYNEQFF	TGTGCCAGCAGCTTAGTACTAGCGGGCGCCTACAATGAGCAGTTCTTC
TRBV20-1	few	TRBD2	TRBJ2-1	CSLSLRSGRWNEQFF	TGCAGTCTATCTCTTCGGAGCGGGAGGTGGAATGAGCAGTTCTTC
TRBV28	many	-	TRBJ2-7	CASSLGQSPSYEQYF	TGTGCCAGCAGCCTCGGACAGAGTCCCTCCTACGAGCAGTACTTC
TRBV19	many	-	TRBJ1-5	CASSRLTGNNQPQHF	TGTGCCAGTAGCAGGCTCACAGGAAACAATCAGCCCCAGCATTTT
TRBV7-2	many	-	TRBJ2-1	CASSLAGDRFF	TGTGCCAGCAGCTTAGCCGGGGATCGGTTCTTC
TRBV2	many	-	TRBJ1-1	CASSLGENTEAFF	TGTGCCAGCAGCCTGGGAGAGAACACTGAAGCTTTCTTT
TRBV4-2	many	TRBD1	TRBJ1-4	CASSQGTGGEKLFF	TGTGCCAGCAGCCAAGGGACAGGGGGTGAAAAACTGTTTTTT
TRBV19	many	TRBD1	TRBJ1-5	CATSQGRGWNSNQPQHF	TGTGCCACATCACAGGGGAGAGGGTGGAACAGCAATCAGCCCCAGCATTTT
TRBV4-3	medium-sized	-	TRBJ2-4	CASSQGGGTVDIQYF	TGCGCCAGCAGCCAAGGCGGAGGAACGGTAGACATTCAGTACTTC
TRBV5-5	many	-	TRBJ2-7	CASSFGWYEQYF	TGTGCCAGCAGCTTTGGGTGGTACGAGCAGTACTTC
TRBV19	many	TRBD2	TRBJ2-3	CASRLAGADTQYF	TGTGCCAGTAGACTAGCGGGAGCAGATACGCAGTATTTT
TRBV24-1	many	-	TRBJ2-2	CATSRPDTGELFF	TGTGCCACCAGTAGACCGGACACCGGGGAGCTGTTTTTT
TRBV12-3/TRBV12-4	many	-	TRBJ2-7	CASSRRDTYEQYF	TGTGCCAGCAGTCGCCGGGACACCTACGAGCAGTACTTC
TRBV27	many	-	TRBJ1-6	CASSPRGGNSPLHF	TGTGCCAGCAGTCCAAGGGGGGGGAATTCACCCCTCCACTTT
TRBV20-1	many	-	TRBJ1-5	CSAHSGTYDQPQHF	TGCAGTGCTCACTCCGGGACTTATGATCAGCCCCAGCATTTT
TRBV20-1	many	-	TRBJ1-2	CSARWGDGYTF	TGCAGTGCTAGGTGGGGTGATGGCTACACCTTC
TRBV7-9	many	-	TRBJ1-4	CASSWLGQGRREKLFF	TGTGCCAGCAGCTGGCTAGGTCAGGGAAGGCGGGAAAAACTGTTTTTT
TRBV6-2/TRBV6-3	many	-	TRBJ2-4	CASSYSTRNIQYF	TGTGCCAGCAGTTACTCCACTAGGAACATTCAGTACTTC
TRBV24-1	-	-	TRBJ1-5	CATSDPGTRNQPQHF	TGTGCCACCAGTGATCCCGGGACCCGGAATCAGCCCCAGCATTTT
TRBV4-3	many	-	TRBJ2-3	CASSQAGHGTDTQYF	TGCGCCAGCAGCCAAGCGGGACACGGCACAGATACGCAGTATTTT
TRBV30	many	-	TRBJ1-5	CAWSRGNQPQHF	TGTGCCTGGAGTCGGGGGAATCAGCCCCAGCATTTT
TRBV29-1	many	TRBD2	TRBJ2-7	CVETSGTYEQYF	TGCGTTGAAACTAGCGGTACCTACGAGCAGTACTTC
TRBV7-9	many	TRBD2	TRBJ2-7	CASSFGGAPRDEQYF	TGTGCCAGCAGCTTCGGGGGGGCCCCCAGGGACGAGCAGTACTTC
TRBV13	many	TRBD2	TRBJ2-1	CASSLPGTNYNEQFF	TGTGCCAGCAGCTTGCCCGGGACTAATTACAATGAGCAGTTCTTC
TRBV4-2	many	-	TRBJ2-1	CASSQGPGHTPYNEQFF	TGTGCCAGCAGCCAAGGTCCTGGACATACCCCCTACAATGAGCAGTTCTTC
TRBV30	many	-	TRBJ2-6	CAIYGSGANVLTF	TGTGCCATTTATGGGTCCGGGGCCAACGTCCTGACTTTC
TRBV20-1	many	TRBD2	TRBJ2-1	CSPAGGGYNEQFF	TGCAGCCCAGCGGGGGGAGGTTACAATGAGCAGTTCTTC
TRBV4-2	many	TRBD1	TRBJ2-7	CASSQGDSSRQYF	TGTGCCAGCAGCCAAGGGGACAGTTCGCGGCAGTACTTC
TRBV7-9	many	-	TRBJ2-2	CASSLAQWTENTGELFF	TGTGCCAGCAGCTTAGCGCAATGGACAGAGAACACCGGGGAGCTGTTTTTT
TRBV3-1	many	-	TRBJ1-6	CASSQGQLNSPLHF	TGTGCCAGCAGCCAAGGACAGCTTAATTCACCCCTCCACTTT
TRBV7-4	many	-	TRBJ1-1	CASSTPRTREAFF	TGTGCCAGCAGCACTCCTAGGACAAGAGAAGCTTTCTTT
TRBV20-1	many	TRBD1	TRBJ2-5	CSVENRGRGETQYF	TGCAGTGTAGAGAACAGGGGTAGAGGAGAGACCCAGTACTTC
TRBV4-3	many	TRBD1	TRBJ2-7	CASSQGADRGPYEQYF	TGCGCCAGCAGCCAAGGTGCGGACAGGGGGCCTTACGAGCAGTACTTC
TRBV7-9	many	TRBD2	TRBJ2-5	CASSLPLAGQETQYF	TGTGCCAGCAGCCTCCCACTAGCGGGGCAAGAGACCCAGTACTTC
TRBV5-1	many	-	TRBJ1-5	CASTPTPGSGQPQHF	TGCGCCAGCACCCCGACCCCAGGATCTGGGCAGCCCCAGCATTTT
TRBV10-3	many	-	TRBJ2-1	CAISWREENEQFF	TGTGCCATCAGTTGGAGGGAGGAAAATGAGCAGTTCTTC
TRBV20-1	many	TRBD1	TRBJ1-1	CSAGTGGTEAFF	TGCAGTGCAGGGACAGGGGGCACTGAAGCTTTCTTT
TRBV9	many	-	TRBJ2-1	CASNRQANPYNEQFF	TGTGCCAGCAACCGCCAGGCGAACCCCTACAATGAGCAGTTCTTC
TRBV11-3	many	TRBD2	TRBJ2-3	CASSALAGGPGTDTQYF	TGTGCCAGCAGCGCTCTAGCGGGAGGGCCTGGCACAGATACGCAGTATTTT
TRBV10-2	many	-	TRBJ2-5	CASTPLGVKETQYF	TGCGCCAGCACCCCCTTAGGAGTAAAAGAGACCCAGTACTTC
TRBV27	-	-	TRBJ2-1	CGTFYGGGSYNEQFF	TGTGGGACCTTTTATGGGGGCGGCAGCTACAATGAGCAGTTCTTC
TRBV5-1	-	TRBD1	TRBJ1-1	CASSQGQDNTEAFF	TGCGCCAGCAGTCAGGGACAGGATAACACTGAAGCTTTCTTT
TRBV12-3/TRBV12-4	many	-	TRBJ2-5	CASSVTETQYF	TGTGCCAGCAGTGTAACAGAGACCCAGTACTTC
TRBV28	-	TRBD2	TRBJ2-2	CASSLRRENGELFF	TGTGCCAGCAGTTTAAGGCGGGAGAACGGGGAGCTGTTTTTT
TRBV25-1	many	-	TRBJ1-6	CASSEYGDVGNSPLHF	TGTGCCAGCAGTGAATATGGGGACGTCGGGAATTCACCCCTCCACTTT
TRBV5-1	many	TRBD2	TRBJ2-5	CASSLPAGAVRETQYF	TGCGCCAGCAGCTTGCCGGCGGGAGCTGTCCGGGAGACCCAGTACTTC
TRBV20-1	many	TRBD2	TRBJ2-3	CSIKREWSTDTQYF	TGCAGTATAAAGCGGGAGTGGAGCACAGATACGCAGTATTTT
TRBV4-3	medium-sized	-	TRBJ2-1	CASSQDPASSYNEQFF	TGCGCCAGCAGCCAAGATCCCGCAAGCTCCTACAATGAGCAGTTCTTC
TRBV9	many	-	TRBJ2-5	CASSVGAEETQYF	TGTGCCAGCAGCGTAGGGGCAGAAGAGACCCAGTACTTC
TRBV4-2	many	TRBD2	TRBJ2-5	CASSPGTSGSLQETQYF	TGTGCCAGCAGCCCCGGGACTAGCGGGAGCCTACAAGAGACCCAGTACTTC
TRBV20-1	many	TRBD2	TRBJ2-2	CSAQTSGTTGELFF	TGCAGTGCTCAGACTAGCGGGACAACCGGGGAGCTGTTTTTT
TRBV5-5	many	TRBD2	TRBJ2-7	CASSLASGGGTYEQYF	TGTGCCAGCAGCTTGGCCAGCGGGGGGGGAACCTACGAGCAGTACTTC
TRBV20-1	many	TRBD2	TRBJ2-1	CSASPSPGGSNEQFF	TGCAGTGCTAGCCCTTCACCGGGAGGGTCCAATGAGCAGTTCTTC